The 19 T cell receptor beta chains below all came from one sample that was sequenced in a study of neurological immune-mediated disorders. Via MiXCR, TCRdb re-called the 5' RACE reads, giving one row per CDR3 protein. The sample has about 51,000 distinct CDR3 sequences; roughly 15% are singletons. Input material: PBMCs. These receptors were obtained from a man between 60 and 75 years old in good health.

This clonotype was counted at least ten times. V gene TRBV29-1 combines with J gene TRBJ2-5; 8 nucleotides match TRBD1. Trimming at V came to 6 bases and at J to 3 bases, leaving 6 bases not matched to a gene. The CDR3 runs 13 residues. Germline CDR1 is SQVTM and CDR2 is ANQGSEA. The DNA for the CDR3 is TGCAGCGTAACGACGACAGGGGAAGAGACCCAGTACTTC. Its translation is CSVTTTGEETQYF.

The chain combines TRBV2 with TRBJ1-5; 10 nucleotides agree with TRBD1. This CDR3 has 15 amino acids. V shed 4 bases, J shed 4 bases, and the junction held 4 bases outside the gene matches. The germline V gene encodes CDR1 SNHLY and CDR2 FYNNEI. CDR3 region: CASSGTGGLNQPQHF. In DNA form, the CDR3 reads TGTGCCAGCAGTGGGACAGGGGGGCTTAATCAGCCCCAGCATTTT.

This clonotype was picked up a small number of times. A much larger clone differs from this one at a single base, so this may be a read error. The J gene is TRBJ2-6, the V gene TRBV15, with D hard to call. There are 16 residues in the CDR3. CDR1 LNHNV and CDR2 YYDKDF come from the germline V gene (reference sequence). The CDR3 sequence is CATNRDLDSGANVLTF. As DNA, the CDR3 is TGTGCCACCAACAGAGATCTTGACTCTGGGGCCAACGTCCTGACTTTC. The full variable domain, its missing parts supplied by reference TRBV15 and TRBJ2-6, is DAMVIQNPRYQVTQFGKPVTLSCSQTLNHNVMYWYQQKSSQAPKLLFHYYDKDFNNEADTPDNFQSRRPNTSFCFLDIRSPGLGDTAMYLCATNRDLDSGANVLTFGAGSRLTVL.

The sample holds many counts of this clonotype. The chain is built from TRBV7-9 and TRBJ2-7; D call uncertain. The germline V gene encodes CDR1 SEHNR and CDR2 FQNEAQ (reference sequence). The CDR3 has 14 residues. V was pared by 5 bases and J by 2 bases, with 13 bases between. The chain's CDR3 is CASSPSVSAYEQYF. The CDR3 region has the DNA TGTGCCAGCAGCCCCTCCGTATCAGCCTACGAGCAGTACTTC.

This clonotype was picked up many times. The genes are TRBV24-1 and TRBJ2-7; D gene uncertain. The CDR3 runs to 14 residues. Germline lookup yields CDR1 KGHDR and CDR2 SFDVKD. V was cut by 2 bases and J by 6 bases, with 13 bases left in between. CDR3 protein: CATSDSGEIVEQYF. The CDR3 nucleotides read TGTGCCACCAGTGATTCAGGCGAAATAGTCGAGCAGTACTTC.

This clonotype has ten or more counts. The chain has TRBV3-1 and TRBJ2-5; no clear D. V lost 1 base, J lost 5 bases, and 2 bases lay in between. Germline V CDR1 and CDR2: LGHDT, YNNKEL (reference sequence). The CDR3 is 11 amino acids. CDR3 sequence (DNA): TGTGCCAGCAGCCAAGGGGAGACCCAGTACTTC. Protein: CASSQGETQYF.

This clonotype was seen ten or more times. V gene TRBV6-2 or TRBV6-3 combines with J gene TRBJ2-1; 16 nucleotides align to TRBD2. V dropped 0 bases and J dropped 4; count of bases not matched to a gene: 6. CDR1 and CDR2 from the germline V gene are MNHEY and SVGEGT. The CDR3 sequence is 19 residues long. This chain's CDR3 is CASSYSMGLAGGPYNEQFF. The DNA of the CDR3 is TGTGCCAGCAGTTACTCGATGGGACTAGCGGGAGGGCCGTACAATGAGCAGTTCTTC.

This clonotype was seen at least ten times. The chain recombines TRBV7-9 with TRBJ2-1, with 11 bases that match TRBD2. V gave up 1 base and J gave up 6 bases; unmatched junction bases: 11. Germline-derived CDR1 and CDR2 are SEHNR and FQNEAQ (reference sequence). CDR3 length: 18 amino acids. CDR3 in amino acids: CASSLGRLSGRALNEQFF. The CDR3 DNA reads TGTGCCAGCAGCTTAGGCCGGCTTAGCGGGAGGGCCCTCAATGAGCAGTTCTTC.

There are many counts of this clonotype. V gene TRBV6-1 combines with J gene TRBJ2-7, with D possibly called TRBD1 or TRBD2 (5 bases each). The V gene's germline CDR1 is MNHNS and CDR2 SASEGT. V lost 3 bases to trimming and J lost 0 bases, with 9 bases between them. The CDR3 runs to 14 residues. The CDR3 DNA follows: TGTGCCAGCAGTGAGAGGGGCACCTCCTACGAGCAGTACTTC. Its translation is CASSERGTSYEQYF.

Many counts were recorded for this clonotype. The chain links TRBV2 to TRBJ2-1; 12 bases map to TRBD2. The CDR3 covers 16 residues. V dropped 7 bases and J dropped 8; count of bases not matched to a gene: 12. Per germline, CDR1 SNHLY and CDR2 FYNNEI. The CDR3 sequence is CASTLDGLAGGHEQFF. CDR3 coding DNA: TGTGCCAGCACTCTAGATGGCCTAGCGGGAGGGCATGAGCAGTTCTTC. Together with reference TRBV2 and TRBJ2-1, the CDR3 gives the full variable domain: EPEVTQTPSHQVTQMGQEVILRCVPISNHLYFYWYRQILGQKVEFLVSFYNNEISEKSEIFDDQFSVERPDGSNFTLKIRSTKLEDSAMYFCASTLDGLAGGHEQFFGPGTRLTVL.

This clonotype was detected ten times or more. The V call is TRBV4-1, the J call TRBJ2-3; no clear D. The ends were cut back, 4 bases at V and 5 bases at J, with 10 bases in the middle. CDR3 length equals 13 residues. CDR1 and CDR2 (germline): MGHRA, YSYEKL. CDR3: CASSRFSRDTQYF. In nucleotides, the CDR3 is TGCGCCAGCAGCCGCTTCAGCCGAGATACGCAGTATTTT.

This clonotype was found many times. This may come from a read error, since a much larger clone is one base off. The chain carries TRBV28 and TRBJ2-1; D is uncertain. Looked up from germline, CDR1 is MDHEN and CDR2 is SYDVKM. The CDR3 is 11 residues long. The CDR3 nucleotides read TGCGCCAGCAGCTTGGGGTATGAGCAGTTCTTC. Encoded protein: CASSLGYEQFF.

Here the CDR3 reads CASSVDRAYGYTF. CDR3 DNA sequence: TGTGCCAGCAGCGTAGACAGAGCGTATGGCTACACCTTC. This chain connects TRBV9 to TRBJ1-2; D call uncertain. V was trimmed by 0 bases and J by 5 bases, leaving 8 bases between them. CDR1 and CDR2 (germline): SGDLS, YYNGEE. The CDR3 contains 13 residues.

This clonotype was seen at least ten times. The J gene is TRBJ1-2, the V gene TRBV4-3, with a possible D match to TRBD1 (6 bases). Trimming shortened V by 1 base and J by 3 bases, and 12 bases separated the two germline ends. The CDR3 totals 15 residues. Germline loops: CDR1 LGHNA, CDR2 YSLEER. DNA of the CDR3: TGCGCCAGCAGCCAAGGGGACACCGGTGACTATGGCTACACCTTC. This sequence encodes CASSQGDTGDYGYTF.

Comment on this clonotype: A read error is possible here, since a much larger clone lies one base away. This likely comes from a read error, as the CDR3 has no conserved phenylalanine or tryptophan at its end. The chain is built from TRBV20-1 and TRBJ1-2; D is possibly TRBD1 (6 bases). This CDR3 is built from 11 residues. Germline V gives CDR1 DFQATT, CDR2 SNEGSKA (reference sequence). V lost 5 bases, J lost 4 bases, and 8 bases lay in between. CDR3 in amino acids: CSAVDSYGYTL. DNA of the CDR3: TGCAGTGCTGTGGACAGCTATGGCTACACCTTA.

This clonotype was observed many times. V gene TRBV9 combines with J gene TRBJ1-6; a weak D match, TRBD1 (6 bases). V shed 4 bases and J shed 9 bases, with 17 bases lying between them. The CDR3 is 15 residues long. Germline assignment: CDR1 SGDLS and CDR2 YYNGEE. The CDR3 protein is CASSPRGGIGSPLHF. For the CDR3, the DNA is TGTGCCAGCAGCCCTAGGGGGGGGATCGGTTCACCCCTCCACTTT.

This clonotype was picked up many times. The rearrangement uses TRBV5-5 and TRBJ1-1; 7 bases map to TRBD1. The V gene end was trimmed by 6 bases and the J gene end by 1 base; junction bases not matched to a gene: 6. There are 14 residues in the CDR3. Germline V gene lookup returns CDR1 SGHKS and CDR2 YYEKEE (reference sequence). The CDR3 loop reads CASTRGQPNTEAFF. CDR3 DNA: TGTGCCAGCACCCGGGGACAGCCGAACACTGAAGCTTTCTTT.

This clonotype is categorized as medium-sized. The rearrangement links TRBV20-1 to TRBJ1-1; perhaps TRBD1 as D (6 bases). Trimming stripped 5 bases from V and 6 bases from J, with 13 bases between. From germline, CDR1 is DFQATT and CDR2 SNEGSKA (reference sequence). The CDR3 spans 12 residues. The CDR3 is CSAEGEAAEAFF. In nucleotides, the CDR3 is TGCAGTGCTGAGGGGGAGGCGGCTGAAGCTTTCTTT.

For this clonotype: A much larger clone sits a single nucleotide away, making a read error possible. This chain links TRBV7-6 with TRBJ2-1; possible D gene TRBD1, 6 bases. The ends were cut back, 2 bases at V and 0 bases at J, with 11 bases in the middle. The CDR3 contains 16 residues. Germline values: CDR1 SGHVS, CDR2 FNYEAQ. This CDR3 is CASSLLVQGSYNEQFF. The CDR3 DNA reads TGTGCCAGCAGCTTACTGGTACAGGGCTCCTACAATGAGCAGTTCTTC.